Sequencing of this T cell receptor beta chain was carried out in a study of blood T cell repertoires in COVID-19. In the authors' workflow: Scientists estimated how many nucleated cells there were by amplifying reference gene primers. Sequenced by immunoSEQ multiplex PCR; TCRdb stores in-frame clones only, minus some. D and trimming were read from the DNA, whereas the V and J calls and clone size are those reported in that table. The data contain around 220,000 clones, around 90% of them singletons. This CDR3 comprises 17 residues. The germline CDR1 and CDR2 sequences are MGHRA and YSYEKL. Between the trimmed V and J ends, which lost 3 bases and 5 bases, there was a span of 22 bases.

This TCR was sampled from a man between 25 and 39 years old who had been exposed to COVID-19. The specimen was PBMCs or T cells enriched from blood (not recorded which). The gene calls are TRBV4-1 and TRBJ2-5; a possible D gene is TRBD1 (7 bases). The CDR3 DNA reads TGCGCCAGCAGCCAGAGGGGGGCCGACAGGGATGGGGAGACCCAGTACTTC. Its protein is CASSQRGADRDGETQYF.